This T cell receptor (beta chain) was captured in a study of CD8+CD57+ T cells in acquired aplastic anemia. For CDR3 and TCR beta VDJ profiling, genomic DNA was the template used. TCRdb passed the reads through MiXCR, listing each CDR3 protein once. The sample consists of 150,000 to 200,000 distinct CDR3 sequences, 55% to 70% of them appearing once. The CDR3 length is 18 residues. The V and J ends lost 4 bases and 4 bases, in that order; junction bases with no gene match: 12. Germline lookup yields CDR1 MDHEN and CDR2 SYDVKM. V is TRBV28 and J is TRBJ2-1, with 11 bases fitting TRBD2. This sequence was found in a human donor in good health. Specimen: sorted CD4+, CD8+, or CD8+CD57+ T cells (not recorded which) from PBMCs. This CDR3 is CASSSSFNLAGGYNEQFF. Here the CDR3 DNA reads TGTGCCAGCAGTTCCTCCTTCAATCTAGCGGGAGGATACAATGAGCAGTTCTTC.